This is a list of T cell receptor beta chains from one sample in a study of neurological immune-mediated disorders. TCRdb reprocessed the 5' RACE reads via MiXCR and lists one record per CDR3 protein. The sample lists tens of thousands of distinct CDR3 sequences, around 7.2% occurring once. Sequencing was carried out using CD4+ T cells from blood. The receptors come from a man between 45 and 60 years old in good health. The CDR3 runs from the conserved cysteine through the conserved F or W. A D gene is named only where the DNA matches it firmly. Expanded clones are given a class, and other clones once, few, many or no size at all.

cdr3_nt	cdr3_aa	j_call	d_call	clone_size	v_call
TGCAGTGCCCAGCGGACCTACGAGCAGTACTTC	CSAQRTYEQYF	TRBJ2-7	NA	many	TRBV20-1
TGTGCCAGCAGCAGGGGTACCCGGGACAAAGAGACCCAGTACTTC	CASSRGTRDKETQYF	TRBJ2-5	NA	many	TRBV5-8
TGTGCCAGCAGCCAACCCAGGACAGCTCGCACCGGGGAGCTGTTTTTT	CASSQPRTARTGELFF	TRBJ2-2	NA	many	TRBV7-2
TGTGCCAGCAGCCAGGGGCGGACCACAACCTACGAGCAGTACTTC	CASSQGRTTTYEQYF	TRBJ2-7	NA	many	TRBV7-9
TGTGCCAGCAGCAAAGGCAAACCTCAAGAGACCCAGTACTTC	CASSKGKPQETQYF	TRBJ2-5	NA	few	TRBV21-1
TGTGCCAGCAGGCACAGGGTCAGGAGTGAAGCTTTCTTT	CASRHRVRSEAFF	TRBJ1-1	NA	many	TRBV6-5
TGTGCCAGCAGCTTCGCAATCGGGGAGCTGTTTTTT	CASSFAIGELFF	TRBJ2-2	NA	many	TRBV7-2
TGTGCCAGCAGCTTAGGGGAGCTAGCGGGTTACAATGAGCAGTTCTTC	CASSLGELAGYNEQFF	TRBJ2-1	TRBD2	few	TRBV7-8
TGTGCCAGCAGCCAAGTAGGGGGAAGAGAAAAACTGTTTTTT	CASSQVGGREKLFF	TRBJ1-4	NA	many	TRBV14
TGCGCCAGCAGCTTGAACACAGATACGCAGTATTTT	CASSLNTDTQYF	TRBJ2-3	NA	many	TRBV5-1
TGCAGTGCTATCCCGAGACAGGGTGAAGCTTTCTTT	CSAIPRQGEAFF	TRBJ1-1	TRBD1	many	TRBV20-1
TGCGCCAGCAGCCAAGAAGGGACAGGGGGCTTGCACTATGGCTACACCTTC	CASSQEGTGGLHYGYTF	TRBJ1-2	TRBD1	many	TRBV4-1
TGCAGTGCAACTGGCAGGGATACTAGCAATCAGCCCCAGCATTTT	CSATGRDTSNQPQHF	TRBJ1-5	NA	many	TRBV20-1
TGCAGTGCTAGAGCCGGGACAGGGCTCGCCAAAAACATTCAGTACTTC	CSARAGTGLAKNIQYF	TRBJ2-4	TRBD1	many	TRBV20-1
TGTGCCTCGTCAGGGTCTCCGAAGGATCAGCCCCAGCATTTT	CASSGSPKDQPQHF	TRBJ1-5	NA	NA	TRBV10-3
TGTGCCAGCAGTTTGGGGACAGGGACCTACAATGAGCAGTTCTTC	CASSLGTGTYNEQFF	TRBJ2-1	TRBD1	many	TRBV28
TGTGCCAGCAGCTTAATAGTGACAGGGGTCAGTAATCAGCCCCAGCATTTT	CASSLIVTGVSNQPQHF	TRBJ1-5	TRBD1	many	TRBV7-2
TGCAGTGCTAGAGATCTGCGGACTAGCGTCTCGGAGACCCAGTACTTC	CSARDLRTSVSETQYF	TRBJ2-5	TRBD2	many	TRBV20-1
TGCAGTGCTAATAGAGACTCCTACGAGCAGTACTTC	CSANRDSYEQYF	TRBJ2-7	NA	many	TRBV20-1
TGCAGTGCTAGAGACGTACTAGCGGGTTACAATGAGCAGTTCTTC	CSARDVLAGYNEQFF	TRBJ2-1	TRBD2	few	TRBV20-1
TGTGCCAGCACTCCAACGGGACTAGCGGGGGGAATGTACAATGAGCAGTTCTTC	CASTPTGLAGGMYNEQFF	TRBJ2-1	TRBD2	many	TRBV3-1
TGCAGTGCTAGTAGGGGAAAGTCCTACGAGCAGTACTTC	CSASRGKSYEQYF	TRBJ2-7	NA	many	TRBV20-1
TGTGCCAGCAGCCGGCCGGGACAACACAATGAGCAGTTCTTC	CASSRPGQHNEQFF	TRBJ2-1	NA	many	TRBV5-4
TGTGCCAGCAGCACCTACACTAACTATGGCTACACCTTC	CASSTYTNYGYTF	TRBJ1-2	NA	many	TRBV7-2
TGTGCCAGCAGACCACAGGGGCGAGAGACCCAGTACTTC	CASRPQGRETQYF	TRBJ2-5	TRBD1	many	TRBV12-3/TRBV12-4
TGCGCCAGCAGCCCGGCTAGCGGGAGGCCGGGGGAGCAGTACTTC	CASSPASGRPGEQYF	TRBJ2-7	TRBD2	many	TRBV5-1
TGTGCCAGCAGCAAGAACCGGGACGGAGAAGCTTTCTTT	CASSKNRDGEAFF	TRBJ1-1	NA	many	TRBV12-3/TRBV12-4
TGTGCCAGCAGTTCTAGCGGGGGCTCCTACAATGAGCAGTTCTTC	CASSSSGGSYNEQFF	TRBJ2-1	TRBD2	many	TRBV6-1
TGCGCCAGCAGCTTGGGTGCAGCGGGAGGCCGCACAGATACGCAGTATTTT	CASSLGAAGGRTDTQYF	TRBJ2-3	TRBD2	many	TRBV5-1
TGTGCCAGCAGTTTAGGGGGCAGTGGTGGCTACACCTTC	CASSLGGSGGYTF	TRBJ1-2	NA	many	TRBV27
TGTGCCAGCAGCAAACGGGAGAAGGGGACCCAGTACTTC	CASSKREKGTQYF	TRBJ2-5	NA	many	TRBV21-1
TGTGCCTGGAGTAAATTAGGACAGACTGGGGCCAACGTCCTGACTTTC	CAWSKLGQTGANVLTF	TRBJ2-6	NA	many	TRBV30
TGTGCCAGCTCACCATTACTCGGGGCGCTGACAGATACGCAGTATTTT	CASSPLLGALTDTQYF	TRBJ2-3	NA	few	TRBV18
TGCAGCGTCAAGGACGGGGTTTACAATGAGCAGTTCTTC	CSVKDGVYNEQFF	TRBJ2-1	NA	many	TRBV29-1
TGCGCCAGCAGCTTTTTAGGGGCCAACGTCCTGACTTTC	CASSFLGANVLTF	TRBJ2-6	NA	many	TRBV5-1
TGCAGTGCCACCACGCCGTCGGAAAAGTACACCTTC	CSATTPSEKYTF	TRBJ1-2	NA	many	TRBV20-1
TGCGCCAGCAGCACCCTACAGGGATCGGTCTACAATGAGCAGTTCTTC	CASSTLQGSVYNEQFF	TRBJ2-1	NA	many	TRBV5-1
TGCGCCAGCAGCCAAGGAGGCGCAACAGATACGCAGTATTTT	CASSQGGATDTQYF	TRBJ2-3	NA	NA	TRBV4-1
TGTGCCAGCAGCCAAGGTTTTGGCGGCCTAGCGAAACCCGGGGAGCTGTTTTTT	CASSQGFGGLAKPGELFF	TRBJ2-2	NA	many	TRBV3-1
TGCGCCAGCAGCCATTCTCCAACCCCATGGGATCTCGACACAGATACGCAGTATTTT	CASSHSPTPWDLDTDTQYF	TRBJ2-3	NA	many	TRBV4-1
TGTGCCAGCAGATCACCGGGACAGGTTGAAGCTTTCTTT	CASRSPGQVEAFF	TRBJ1-1	TRBD1	NA	TRBV28
TGCAGTGCTCCCGGGGTCAGCGCCTACGAGCAGTACTTC	CSAPGVSAYEQYF	TRBJ2-7	NA	many	TRBV20-1
TGCGCCAGCAGCGCAGGGATGGCCAAAAACATTCAGTACTTC	CASSAGMAKNIQYF	TRBJ2-4	NA	many	TRBV5-1
TGTGCCAGCGGTCGGGACAGGGTTAACACCGGGGAGCTGTTTTTT	CASGRDRVNTGELFF	TRBJ2-2	TRBD1	many	TRBV2
TGCAGTGCTAGGGCCGGGACAGGAGGCTATGGCTACACCTTC	CSARAGTGGYGYTF	TRBJ1-2	TRBD1	many	TRBV20-1
TGTGCCAGCAGCCAAGATCGTTCGAGCTACGAGCAGTACTTC	CASSQDRSSYEQYF	TRBJ2-7	NA	many	TRBV3-1
TGTGCCAGCAGCCAACGCCACAGGGGGCGAGGCAATGAGCAGTTCTTC	CASSQRHRGRGNEQFF	TRBJ2-1	TRBD1	few	TRBV4-2
TGCAGTGCTAGACCCGACAGGGGAACTGGAAACACCATATATTTT	CSARPDRGTGNTIYF	TRBJ1-3	TRBD1	many	TRBV20-1
TGTGCCAGCAGCTCCCTTCCGGGACAGGGGGGATCCTACGAGCAGTACTTC	CASSSLPGQGGSYEQYF	TRBJ2-7	TRBD1	many	TRBV7-2
TGTGCCATCGGGCAGGGAGCTGGGGCCAACGTCCTGACTTTC	CAIGQGAGANVLTF	TRBJ2-6	NA	many	TRBV10-3
TGTGCCAGCGAATTGCCAGGGGCGCAAGAGACCCAGTACTTC	CASELPGAQETQYF	TRBJ2-5	NA	many	TRBV28
TGTGCCAGCAGTCGAATCACAGATACGCAGTATTTT	CASSRITDTQYF	TRBJ2-3	NA	many	TRBV6-6
TGTGCCAGCAGTGAAACCCTGGCGCCTGGCAATGAGCAGTTCTTC	CASSETLAPGNEQFF	TRBJ2-1	NA	many	TRBV6-4